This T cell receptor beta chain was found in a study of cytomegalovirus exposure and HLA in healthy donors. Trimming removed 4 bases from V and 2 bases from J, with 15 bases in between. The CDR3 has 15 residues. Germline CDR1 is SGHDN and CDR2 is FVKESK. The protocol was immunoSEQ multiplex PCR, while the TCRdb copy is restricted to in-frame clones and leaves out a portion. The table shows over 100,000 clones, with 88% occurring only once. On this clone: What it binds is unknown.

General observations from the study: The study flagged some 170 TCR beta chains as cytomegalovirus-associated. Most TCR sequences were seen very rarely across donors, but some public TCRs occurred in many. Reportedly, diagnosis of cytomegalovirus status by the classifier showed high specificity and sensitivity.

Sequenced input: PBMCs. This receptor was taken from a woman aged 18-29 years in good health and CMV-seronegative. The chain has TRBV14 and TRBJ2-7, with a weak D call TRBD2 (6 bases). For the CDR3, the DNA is TGTGCCAGCAGCCTCCAAGCGGGCGGACCCTACGAGCAGTACTTC. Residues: CASSLQAGGPYEQYF.